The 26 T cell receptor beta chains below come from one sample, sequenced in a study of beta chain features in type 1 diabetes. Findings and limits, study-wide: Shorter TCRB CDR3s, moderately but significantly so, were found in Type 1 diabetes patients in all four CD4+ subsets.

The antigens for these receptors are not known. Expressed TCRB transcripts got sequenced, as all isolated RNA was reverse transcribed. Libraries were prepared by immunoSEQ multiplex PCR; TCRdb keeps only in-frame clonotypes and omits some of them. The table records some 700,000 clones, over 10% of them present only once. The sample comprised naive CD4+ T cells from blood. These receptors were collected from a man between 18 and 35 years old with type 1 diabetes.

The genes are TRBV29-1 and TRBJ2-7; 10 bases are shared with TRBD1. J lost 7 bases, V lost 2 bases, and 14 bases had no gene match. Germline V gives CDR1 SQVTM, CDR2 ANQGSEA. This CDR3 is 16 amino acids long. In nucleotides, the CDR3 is TGCAGCGTTGAACCTCCCACGGGACAGGGGTCGGGAGAGCAGTACTTC. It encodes CSVEPPTGQGSGEQYF.

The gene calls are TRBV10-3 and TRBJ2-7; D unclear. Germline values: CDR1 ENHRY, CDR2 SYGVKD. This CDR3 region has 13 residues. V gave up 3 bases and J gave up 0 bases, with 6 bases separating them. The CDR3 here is CAISDSSSYEQYF. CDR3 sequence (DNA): TGTGCCATCAGTGACAGTAGCTCCTACGAGCAGTACTTC.

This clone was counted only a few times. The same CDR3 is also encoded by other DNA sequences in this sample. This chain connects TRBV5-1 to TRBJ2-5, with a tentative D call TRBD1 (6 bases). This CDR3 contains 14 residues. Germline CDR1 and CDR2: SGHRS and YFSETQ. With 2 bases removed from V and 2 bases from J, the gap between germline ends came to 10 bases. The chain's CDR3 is CASSLSGEQETQYF. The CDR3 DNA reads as TGCGCCAGCAGCTTATCAGGGGAGCAAGAGACCCAGTACTTC. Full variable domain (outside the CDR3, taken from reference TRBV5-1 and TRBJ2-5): KAGVTQTPRYLIKTRGQQVTLSCSPISGHRSVSWYQQTPGQGLQFLFEYFSETQRNKGNFPGRFSGRQFSNSRSEMNVSTLELGDSALYLCASSLSGEQETQYFGPGTRLLVL.

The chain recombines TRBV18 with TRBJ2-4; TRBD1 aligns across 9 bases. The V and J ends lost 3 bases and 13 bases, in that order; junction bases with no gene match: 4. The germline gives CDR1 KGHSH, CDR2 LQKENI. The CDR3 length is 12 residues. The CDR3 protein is CASSPGTGFQYF. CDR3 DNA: TGTGCCAGCTCACCCGGGACAGGGTTCCAGTACTTC.

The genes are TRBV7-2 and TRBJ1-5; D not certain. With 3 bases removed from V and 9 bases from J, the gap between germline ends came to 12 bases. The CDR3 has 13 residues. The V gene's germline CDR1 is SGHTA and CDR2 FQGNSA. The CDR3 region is CASSFGPQRPQHF. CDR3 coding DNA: TGTGCCAGCAGCTTTGGTCCCCAGCGGCCCCAGCATTTT.

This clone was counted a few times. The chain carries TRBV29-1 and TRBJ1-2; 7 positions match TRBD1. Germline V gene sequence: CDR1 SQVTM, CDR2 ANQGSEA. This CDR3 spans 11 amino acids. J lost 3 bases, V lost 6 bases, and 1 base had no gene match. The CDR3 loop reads CSVTGDYGYTF. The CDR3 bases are TGCAGCGTCACAGGGGACTATGGCTACACCTTC.

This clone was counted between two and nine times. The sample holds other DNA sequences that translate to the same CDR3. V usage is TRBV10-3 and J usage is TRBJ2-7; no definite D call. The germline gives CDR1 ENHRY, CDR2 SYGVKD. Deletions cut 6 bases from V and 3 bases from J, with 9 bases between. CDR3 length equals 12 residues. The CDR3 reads CAISADGYEQYF. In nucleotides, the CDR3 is TGTGCCATCAGCGCAGACGGCTACGAGCAGTACTTC.

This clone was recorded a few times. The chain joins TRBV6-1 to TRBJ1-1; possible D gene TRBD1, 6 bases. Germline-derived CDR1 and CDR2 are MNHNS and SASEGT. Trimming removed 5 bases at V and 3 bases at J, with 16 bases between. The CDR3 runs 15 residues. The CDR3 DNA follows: TGTGCCAGCAGTCCTCAGGGGCCGCGGGACACTGAAGCTTTCTTT. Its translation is CASSPQGPRDTEAFF.

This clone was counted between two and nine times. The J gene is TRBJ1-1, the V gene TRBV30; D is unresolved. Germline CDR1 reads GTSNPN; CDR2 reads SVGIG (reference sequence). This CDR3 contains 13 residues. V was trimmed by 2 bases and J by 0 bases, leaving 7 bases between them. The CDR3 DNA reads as TGTGCCTGGAGTTGGTCGATGAACACTGAAGCTTTCTTT. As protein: CAWSWSMNTEAFF. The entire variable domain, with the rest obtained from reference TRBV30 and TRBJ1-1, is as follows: SQTIHQWPATLVQPVGSPLSLECTVEGTSNPNLYWYRQAAGRGLQLLFYSVGIGQISSEVPQNLSASRPQDRQFILSSKKLLLSDSGFYLCAWSWSMNTEAFFGQGTRLTVV.

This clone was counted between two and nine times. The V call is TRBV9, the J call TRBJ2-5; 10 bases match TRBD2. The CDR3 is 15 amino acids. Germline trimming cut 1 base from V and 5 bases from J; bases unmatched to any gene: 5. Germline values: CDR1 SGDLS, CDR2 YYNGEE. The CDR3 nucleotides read TGTGCCAGCAGCGTATCCAGCGGGGGGGCGGAGACCCAGTACTTC. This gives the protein CASSVSSGGAETQYF.

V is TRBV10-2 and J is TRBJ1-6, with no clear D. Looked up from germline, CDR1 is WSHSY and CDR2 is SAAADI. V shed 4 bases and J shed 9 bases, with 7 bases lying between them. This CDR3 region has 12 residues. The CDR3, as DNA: TGCGCCAGCAGTGGAAATGGTTCACCCCTCCACTTT. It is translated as CASSGNGSPLHF.

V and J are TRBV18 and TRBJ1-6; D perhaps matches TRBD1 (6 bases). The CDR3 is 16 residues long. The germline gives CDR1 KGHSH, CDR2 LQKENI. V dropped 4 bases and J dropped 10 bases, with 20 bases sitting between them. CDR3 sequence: CASSLTDGGGDSPLHF. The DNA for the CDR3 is TGTGCCAGCTCACTAACGGATGGAGGGGGGGACTCACCCCTCCACTTT.

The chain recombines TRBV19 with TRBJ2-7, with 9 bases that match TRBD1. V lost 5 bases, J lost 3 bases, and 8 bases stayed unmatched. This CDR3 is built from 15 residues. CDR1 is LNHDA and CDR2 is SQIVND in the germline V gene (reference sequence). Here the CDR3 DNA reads TGTGCCAGTAGTGTCCTTATGGGACAGGGCTACGAGCAGTACTTC. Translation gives CASSVLMGQGYEQYF.

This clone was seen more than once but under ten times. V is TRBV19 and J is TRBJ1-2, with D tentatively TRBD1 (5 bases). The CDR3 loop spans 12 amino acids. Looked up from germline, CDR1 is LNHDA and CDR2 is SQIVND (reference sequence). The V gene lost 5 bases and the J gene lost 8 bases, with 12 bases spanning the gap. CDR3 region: CASSLGTGGYTF. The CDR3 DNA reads TGTGCCAGTAGTCTCGGGACTGGGGGCTACACCTTC.

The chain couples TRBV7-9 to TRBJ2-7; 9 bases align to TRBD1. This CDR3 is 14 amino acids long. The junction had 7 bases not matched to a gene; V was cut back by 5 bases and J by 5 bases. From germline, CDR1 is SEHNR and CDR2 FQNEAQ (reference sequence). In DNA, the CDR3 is TGTGCCAGCAGCCAGGGACAGGGAATAAACGAGCAGTACTTC. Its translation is CASSQGQGINEQYF. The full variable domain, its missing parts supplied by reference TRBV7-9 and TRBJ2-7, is DTGVSQNPRHKITKRGQNVTFRCDPISEHNRLYWYRQTLGQGPEFLTYFQNEAQLEKSRLLSDRFSAERPKGSFSTLEIQRTEQGDSAMYLCASSQGQGINEQYFGPGTRLTVT.

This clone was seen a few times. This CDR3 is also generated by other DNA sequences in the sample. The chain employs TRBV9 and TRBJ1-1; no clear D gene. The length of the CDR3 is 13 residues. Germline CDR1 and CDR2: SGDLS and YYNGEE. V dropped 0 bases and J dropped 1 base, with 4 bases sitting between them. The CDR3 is CASSVGSNTEAFF. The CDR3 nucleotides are TGTGCCAGCAGCGTAGGGTCGAACACTGAAGCTTTCTTT.

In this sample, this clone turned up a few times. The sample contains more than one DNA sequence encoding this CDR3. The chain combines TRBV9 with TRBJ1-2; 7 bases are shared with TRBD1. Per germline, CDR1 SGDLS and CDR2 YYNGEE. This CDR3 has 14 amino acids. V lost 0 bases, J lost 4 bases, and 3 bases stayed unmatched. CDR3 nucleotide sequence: TGTGCCAGCAGCGTAGCAGGGGGTGGCTATGGCTACACCTTC. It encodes CASSVAGGGYGYTF. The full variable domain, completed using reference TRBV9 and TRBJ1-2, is DSGVTQTPKHLITATGQRVTLRCSPRSGDLSVYWYQQSLDQGLQFLIQYYNGEERAKGNILERFSAQQFPDLHSELNLSSLELGDSALYFCASSVAGGGYGYTFGSGTRLTVV.

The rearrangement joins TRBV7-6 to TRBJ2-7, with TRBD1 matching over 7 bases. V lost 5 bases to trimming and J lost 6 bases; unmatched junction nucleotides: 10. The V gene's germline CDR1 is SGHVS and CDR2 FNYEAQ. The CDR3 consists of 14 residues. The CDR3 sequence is CASSQGQNSGEQYF. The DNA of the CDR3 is TGTGCCAGCAGCCAGGGACAGAACAGCGGCGAGCAGTACTTC.

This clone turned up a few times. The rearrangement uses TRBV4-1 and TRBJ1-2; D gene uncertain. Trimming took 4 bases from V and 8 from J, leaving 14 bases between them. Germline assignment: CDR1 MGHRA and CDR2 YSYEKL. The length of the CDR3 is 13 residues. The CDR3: CASSPTWEGGYTF. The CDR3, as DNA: TGCGCCAGCAGCCCCACCTGGGAAGGCGGCTACACCTTC.

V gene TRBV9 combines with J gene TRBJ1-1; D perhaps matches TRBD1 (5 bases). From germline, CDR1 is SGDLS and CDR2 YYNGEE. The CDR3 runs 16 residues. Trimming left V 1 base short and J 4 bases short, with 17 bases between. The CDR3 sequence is CASSVLGPLGGTEAFF. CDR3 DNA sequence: TGTGCCAGCAGCGTATTAGGACCCCTTGGGGGCACTGAAGCTTTCTTT.

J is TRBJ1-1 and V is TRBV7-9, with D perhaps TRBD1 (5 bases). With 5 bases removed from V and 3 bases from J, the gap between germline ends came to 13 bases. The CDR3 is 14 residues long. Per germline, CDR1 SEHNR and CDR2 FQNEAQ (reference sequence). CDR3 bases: TGTGCCAGCAGCCGAATGGAAGGGGACACTGAAGCTTTCTTT. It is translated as CASSRMEGDTEAFF.

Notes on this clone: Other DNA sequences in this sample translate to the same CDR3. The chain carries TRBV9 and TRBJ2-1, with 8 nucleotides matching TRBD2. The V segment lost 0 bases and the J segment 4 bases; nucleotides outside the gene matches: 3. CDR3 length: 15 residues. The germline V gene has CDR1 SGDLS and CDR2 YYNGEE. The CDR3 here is CASSVGGGTYNEQFF. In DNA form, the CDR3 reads TGTGCCAGCAGCGTAGGCGGGGGGACTTACAATGAGCAGTTCTTC. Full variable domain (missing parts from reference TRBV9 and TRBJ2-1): DSGVTQTPKHLITATGQRVTLRCSPRSGDLSVYWYQQSLDQGLQFLIQYYNGEERAKGNILERFSAQQFPDLHSELNLSSLELGDSALYFCASSVGGGTYNEQFFGPGTRLTVL.

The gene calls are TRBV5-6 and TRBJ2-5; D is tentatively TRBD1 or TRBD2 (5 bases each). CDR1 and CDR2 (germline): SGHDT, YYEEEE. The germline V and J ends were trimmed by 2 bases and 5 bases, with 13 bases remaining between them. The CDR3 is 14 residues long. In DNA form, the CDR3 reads TGTGCCAGCAGCTTCTCTGGGACGGGCGAGACCCAGTACTTC. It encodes CASSFSGTGETQYF.

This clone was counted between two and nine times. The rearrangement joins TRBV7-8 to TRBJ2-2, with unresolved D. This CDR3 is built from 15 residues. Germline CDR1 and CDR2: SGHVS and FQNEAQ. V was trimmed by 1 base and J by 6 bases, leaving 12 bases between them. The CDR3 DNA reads TGTGCCAGCAGCTTAGACCAGCCGTGGGCCGGGGAGCTGTTTTTT. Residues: CASSLDQPWAGELFF.

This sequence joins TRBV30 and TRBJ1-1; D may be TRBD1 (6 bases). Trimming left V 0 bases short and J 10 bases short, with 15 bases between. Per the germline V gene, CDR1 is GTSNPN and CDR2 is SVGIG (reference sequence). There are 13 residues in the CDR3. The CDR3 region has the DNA TGTGCCTGGAGTGTAAAAGGGGGGGCGGGAGCTTTCTTT. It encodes CAWSVKGGAGAFF.

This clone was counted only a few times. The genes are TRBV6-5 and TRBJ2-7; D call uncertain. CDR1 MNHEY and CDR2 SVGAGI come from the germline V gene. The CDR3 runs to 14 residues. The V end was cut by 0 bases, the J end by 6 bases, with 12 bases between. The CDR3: CASSYSVTGPEQYF. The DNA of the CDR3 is TGTGCCAGCAGTTACTCGGTCACTGGCCCCGAGCAGTACTTC.